Below, 31 T cell receptor beta chains from the same sample are listed, as sequenced in a study of siplizumab effects on memory and regulatory T cells. Some clones are missing from TCRdb's copy, which holds only in-frame ones; the method was immunoSEQ multiplex PCR. The sample has more than 75,000 clones; under 95% are singletons. Sequencing input: CD8+ T cells sorted from blood. Receptors originate from a human donor in good health.

This chain joins TRBV5-1 and TRBJ2-7, with 13 nucleotides matching TRBD2. The V gene's germline CDR1 is SGHRS and CDR2 YFSETQ. Trimming took 3 bases from V and 4 from J; bases not matched to a gene: 4. This CDR3 has 15 amino acids. This CDR3 is CASSSRLAGGYEQYF. The CDR3 DNA reads TGCGCCAGCAGCTCCCGACTAGCGGGAGGATACGAGCAGTACTTC.

V usage is TRBV19 and J usage is TRBJ1-5; D call uncertain. In germline, CDR1 is LNHDA, CDR2 SQIVND (reference sequence). The CDR3 has 15 amino acids. V gave up 3 bases and J gave up 0 bases, with 9 bases separating them. Here the CDR3 DNA reads TGTGCCAGTAGTATTTCAGATTATAGCAATCAGCCCCAGCATTTT. Translation gives CASSISDYSNQPQHF.

This chain links TRBV27 with TRBJ2-5; no clear D gene. The CDR3 has 11 residues. The V and J ends lost 6 bases and 7 bases respectively, with 9 bases between them. Germline lookup yields CDR1 MNHEY and CDR2 SMNVEV (reference sequence). CDR3 protein: CASRSLGTQYF. In DNA, the CDR3 is TGTGCCAGCAGGTCCCTAGGGACCCAGTACTTC.

The chain combines TRBV19 with TRBJ2-5; 11 nucleotides match TRBD2. CDR1 and CDR2 (germline): LNHDA, SQIVND (reference sequence). V shed 5 bases, J shed 2 bases, and the junction held 4 bases outside the gene matches. The CDR3 extends over 15 amino acids. CDR3 bases: TGTGCCAGTAGTGCTTGGACTAGCGGGCAAGAGACCCAGTACTTC. Its translation is CASSAWTSGQETQYF.

This clone has only one observation. V gene TRBV7-6 combines with J gene TRBJ2-1; the D gene is possibly TRBD1 (5 bases). This CDR3 region has 15 residues. Germline V CDR1 and CDR2: SGHVS, FNYEAQ. Trimming shortened V by 3 bases and J by 9 bases, and 18 bases separated the two germline ends. CDR3 nucleotide sequence: TGTGCCAGCAGCTTGGCTGCAGGGCAAGGAGCTGAGCAGTTCTTC. It encodes CASSLAAGQGAEQFF.

This clone was counted once. The chain is built from TRBV27 and TRBJ2-5; possibly TRBD2 for D (5 bases). Germline CDR1 MNHEY, CDR2 SMNVEV (reference sequence). The V gene lost 5 bases and the J gene lost 0 bases, with 13 bases spanning the gap. This CDR3 spans 15 amino acids. CDR3 DNA: TGTGCCAGCAGTCACAGCTGGGGAGACCAAGAGACCCAGTACTTC. Its protein is CASSHSWGDQETQYF.

The chain is built from TRBV5-6 and TRBJ1-1; tentative D call: TRBD1 (6 bases). Germline CDR1 and CDR2: SGHDT and YYEEEE. This CDR3 has 15 amino acids. V lost 4 bases, J lost 0 bases, and 13 bases lay in between. This CDR3 is CASSPEGGLNTEAFF. CDR3 sequence (DNA): TGTGCCAGCAGCCCGGAAGGGGGTCTGAACACTGAAGCTTTCTTT.

The V gene is TRBV9, the J gene TRBJ1-1, with a possible D match to TRBD1 (5 bases). There are 16 residues in the CDR3. Trimming removed 2 bases at V and 5 bases at J, with 19 bases between. Per the germline V gene, CDR1 is SGDLS and CDR2 is YYNGEE. The CDR3 loop reads CASSVTGEGFGTEAFF. CDR3 in DNA: TGTGCCAGCAGCGTGACTGGGGAGGGGTTCGGAACTGAAGCTTTCTTT.

This chain links TRBV27 with TRBJ1-5, with a possible D match to TRBD1 (6 bases). The germline V gene encodes CDR1 MNHEY and CDR2 SMNVEV (reference sequence). With 10 bases removed from V and 0 bases from J, the gap between germline ends came to 19 bases. The CDR3 spans 16 residues. This CDR3 reads CATVKSSGASNQPQHF. CDR3 in DNA: TGTGCCACCGTAAAATCCTCGGGGGCTAGCAATCAGCCCCAGCATTTT.

This chain uses TRBV5-4 with TRBJ1-3; D remains unclear. Germline CDR1 SGHNT, CDR2 YYREEE (reference sequence). The CDR3 spans 16 residues. V lost 4 bases to trimming and J lost 0 bases, with 14 bases between them. CDR3 loop: CASSTSTGSSGNTIYF. The CDR3, as DNA: TGTGCCAGCAGCACGAGCACGGGTAGCTCTGGAAACACCATATATTTT.

This chain connects TRBV9 to TRBJ2-1; 7 positions match TRBD2. Germline-derived CDR1 and CDR2 are SGDLS and YYNGEE. The CDR3 is made up of 13 amino acids. V shed 3 bases and J 7 bases; nucleotides not matched to a gene: 4. The DNA for the CDR3 is TGTGCCAGCAGCGGGACTAGACCGAATGAGCAGTTCTTC. It encodes CASSGTRPNEQFF. Drawing the rest from reference TRBV9 and TRBJ2-1, the complete variable domain is DSGVTQTPKHLITATGQRVTLRCSPRSGDLSVYWYQQSLDQGLQFLIQYYNGEERAKGNILERFSAQQFPDLHSELNLSSLELGDSALYFCASSGTRPNEQFFGPGTRLTVL.

The chain joins TRBV4-1 to TRBJ2-1; TRBD1 matches 7 bases. Germline CDR1 MGHRA, CDR2 YSYEKL. This CDR3 is 14 amino acids long. The V gene end was trimmed by 1 base and the J gene end by 7 bases; junction bases not matched to a gene: 4. The CDR3 DNA follows: TGCGCCAGCAGCCAAGCCCCAGGGGGAAATGAGCAGTTCTTC. Protein sequence: CASSQAPGGNEQFF.

The V call is TRBV4-1, the J call TRBJ2-2; 7 bases map to TRBD2. Trimming at V came to 1 base and at J to 6 bases, leaving 8 bases not matched to a gene. Germline loops: CDR1 MGHRA, CDR2 YSYEKL. The CDR3 is 16 residues long. Here the CDR3 DNA reads TGCGCCAGCAGCCAAGTTTTGCGGGAGTTCGCCGGGGAGCTGTTTTTT. Protein sequence: CASSQVLREFAGELFF.

This chain uses TRBV9 with TRBJ2-3, with 11 nucleotides matching TRBD2. The germline V gene encodes CDR1 SGDLS and CDR2 YYNGEE. The CDR3 is made up of 15 amino acids. J lost 3 bases, V lost 3 bases, and 3 bases had no gene match. This CDR3 is CASSGTSGRTDTQYF. The CDR3 DNA follows: TGTGCCAGCAGCGGAACTAGCGGGAGAACAGATACGCAGTATTTT.

The J gene is TRBJ2-7, the V gene TRBV7-2; weak D call: TRBD1 (5 bases). V lost 8 bases, J lost 3 bases, and 11 bases lay in between. Germline V CDR1 and CDR2: SGHTA, FQGNSA. This CDR3 is 12 amino acids long. The CDR3 reads CASLGPIYEQYF. The DNA for the CDR3 is TGTGCCAGCCTGGGGCCGATCTACGAGCAGTACTTC. The full variable domain, rest sourced from reference TRBV7-2 and TRBJ2-7, is GAGVSQSPSNKVTEKGKDVELRCDPISGHTALYWYRQSLGQGLEFLIYFQGNSAPDKSGLPSDRFSAERTGGSVSTLTIQRTQQEDSAVYLCASLGPIYEQYFGPGTRLTVT.

The chain combines TRBV7-9 with TRBJ2-7, with D hard to call. CDR1 SEHNR and CDR2 FQNEAQ come from the germline V gene (reference sequence). CDR3 length: 16 residues. V lost 0 bases and J lost 2, with 14 bases in between. The DNA of the CDR3 is TGTGCCAGCAGCTTAGCGAACAGTTTCCACCCCTACGAGCAGTACTTC. Translated, it gives CASSLANSFHPYEQYF.

The chain employs TRBV13 and TRBJ2-5; weak D call: TRBD1 (6 bases). The CDR3 loop spans 16 amino acids. Deletions cut 5 bases from V and 7 bases from J, with 23 bases between. Germline V CDR1 and CDR2: PRHDT, FYEKMQ (reference sequence). The CDR3 nucleotides read TGTGCCAGCAGCGGCCAGGATGGACAGACGATCAGGACCCAGTACTTC. Translated, it gives CASSGQDGQTIRTQYF.

This rearrangement joins TRBV6-1 to TRBJ1-5; 7 nucleotides match TRBD1. This CDR3 is built from 13 residues. Germline values: CDR1 MNHNS, CDR2 SASEGT. The V segment lost 3 bases and the J segment 7 bases; nucleotides outside the gene matches: 3. The CDR3 sequence is CASSEQGGQPQHF. The CDR3 coding sequence is TGTGCCAGCAGTGAGCAGGGGGGACAGCCCCAGCATTTT.

The chain combines TRBV5-1 with TRBJ2-1; the D gene is possibly TRBD2 (5 bases). The V end lost 4 bases, the J end lost 15 bases, and 14 bases lay between the germline ends. The CDR3 spans 11 residues. Germline CDR1 and CDR2: SGHRS and YFSETQ. The CDR3 nucleotides are TGCGCCAGCAGCGGGAGTGGATGGCGGTTCTTC. It codes for CASSGSGWRFF.

This clone has a single count. The chain links TRBV30 to TRBJ2-2; D unclear. The CDR3 has 15 amino acids. Germline V CDR1 and CDR2: GTSNPN, SVGIG (reference sequence). V was trimmed by 0 bases and J by 3 bases, leaving 11 bases between them. The DNA for the CDR3 is TGTGCCTGGAGTGTGGGCCAGTGGGACACCGGGGAGCTGTTTTTT. Protein product: CAWSVGQWDTGELFF.

The rearrangement uses TRBV11-3 and TRBJ1-1; D remains ambiguous. The CDR3 totals 13 residues. Germline CDR1 SGHNT, CDR2 YENEEA. V was trimmed by 2 bases and J by 1 base, leaving 5 bases between them. The CDR3 region is CASSLSPNTEAFF. CDR3 sequence (DNA): TGTGCCAGCAGCTTATCCCCGAACACTGAAGCTTTCTTT.

The chain combines TRBV25-1 with TRBJ2-1; D remains ambiguous. Germline CDR1 and CDR2: MGHDK and SYGVNS. V dropped 1 base and J dropped 8 bases, with 9 bases sitting between them. The CDR3 contains 13 residues. In nucleotides, the CDR3 is TGTGCCAGCAGTGAATTCCTATTCCATGAGCAGTTCTTC. This encodes CASSEFLFHEQFF.

This chain connects TRBV14 to TRBJ2-2; D is ambiguous. The CDR3 is made up of 13 amino acids. Germline lookup yields CDR1 SGHDN and CDR2 FVKESK. Trimming took 4 bases from V and 4 from J, leaving 7 bases between them. In DNA, the CDR3 is TGTGCCAGCAGCCTGACGATCACCGGGGAGCTGTTTTTT. Translated: CASSLTITGELFF.

This rearrangement joins TRBV9 to TRBJ2-4; D gene ambiguous. The CDR3 spans 16 residues. Trimming took off 3 bases at V and 8 bases at J, with 21 bases between the two ends. Per the germline V gene, CDR1 is SGDLS and CDR2 is YYNGEE. The DNA for the CDR3 is TGTGCCAGCAGCGATACCTCGCAGGTGCCCAATGACATTCAGTACTTC. It codes for CASSDTSQVPNDIQYF.

The J gene is TRBJ1-2, the V gene TRBV10-3, with D perhaps TRBD1 (6 bases). The CDR3 totals 13 residues. Per the germline V gene, CDR1 is ENHRY and CDR2 is SYGVKD. Trimming took off 11 bases at V and 1 base at J, with 14 bases between the two ends. CDR3 residues: CACLDSDNYGYTF. CDR3 in DNA: TGTGCCTGCCTGGACAGCGATAACTATGGCTACACCTTC.

The rearrangement uses TRBV7-9 and TRBJ2-1; no firm D call. Trimming took 1 base from V and 0 from J, leaving 10 bases between them. CDR3 length: 16 amino acids. The germline gives CDR1 SEHNR, CDR2 FQNEAQ (reference sequence). The DNA for the CDR3 is TGTGCCAGCAGCTTAGGTCGGTGGAGCTCCTACAATGAGCAGTTCTTC. Translating gives CASSLGRWSSYNEQFF.

The V and J genes are TRBV7-9 and TRBJ2-3; 10 bases match TRBD1. V shed 5 bases and J 6 bases; nucleotides not matched to a gene: 8. This CDR3 has 15 amino acids. Looked up from germline, CDR1 is SEHNR and CDR2 is FQNEAQ (reference sequence). CDR3 residues: CASSQTGGAEDTQYF. DNA of the CDR3: TGTGCCAGCAGCCAGACAGGGGGCGCGGAGGATACGCAGTATTTT.

The rearrangement uses TRBV1 and TRBJ1-5; TRBD1 is taken as the D call from the table, unchecked against the DNA. TRBV1 is classified as a pseudogene. The CDR3 totals 17 residues. This chain's CDR3 is CTSSQDQSGKSNQPQHF. The CDR3 bases are TGCACCAGCAGCCAAGATCAGTCAGGGAAGAGCAATCAGCCCCAGCATTTT.

The V gene is TRBV30, the J gene TRBJ2-3; the D gene is possibly TRBD1 (5 bases). CDR1 and CDR2 (germline): GTSNPN, SVGIG (reference sequence). V gave up 4 bases and J gave up 0 bases, with 14 bases separating them. The CDR3 covers 15 residues. CDR3 in amino acids: CAWTYGHFSTDTQYF. DNA for the CDR3: TGTGCCTGGACCTACGGACACTTTAGCACAGATACGCAGTATTTT. The full variable domain, with the rest looked up from reference TRBV30 and TRBJ2-3, is SQTIHQWPATLVQPVGSPLSLECTVEGTSNPNLYWYRQAAGRGLQLLFYSVGIGQISSEVPQNLSASRPQDRQFILSSKKLLLSDSGFYLCAWTYGHFSTDTQYFGPGTRLTVL.

V gene TRBV28 combines with J gene TRBJ2-7; D ambiguous. CDR3 length equals 14 residues. V was clipped by 3 bases and J by 4 bases, with 13 bases between them. Germline-derived CDR1 and CDR2 are MDHEN and SYDVKM. The CDR3 spells CASSLAGLGYEQYF. In DNA form, the CDR3 reads TGTGCCAGCAGTTTGGCTGGCCTTGGGTACGAGCAGTACTTC.

This chain links TRBV14 with TRBJ2-1; 7 bases agree with TRBD2. In germline, CDR1 is SGHDN, CDR2 FVKESK. The CDR3 is 14 residues long. Trimming took 4 bases from V and 7 from J; bases not matched to a gene: 7. CDR3 coding DNA: TGTGCCAGCAGCCCTATACTAGCGATAAATGAGCAGTTCTTC. It yields the protein CASSPILAINEQFF.